The entry that follows covers one TCR beta chain sequence. Its antigen remains unidentified. Repertoires were generated with immunoSEQ multiplex PCR, while TCRdb's copy carries only in-frame clones and drops some. The table lists about 36,000 clones, 80% to 90% of them singletons. Sample time point: week 5, during vaccination. Every single dose of the vaccine, 300 ug of mutant IDH1 20-mer peptide, came with topical imiquimod. Patients carried new grade 3 or 4 IDH1-mutant astrocytomas lacking nuclear ATRX. The data originate from a study of a mutant IDH1 vaccine in newly diagnosed glioma. Turning to the study itself: Mean patient age was roughly 43 years; 62.5% were male and 37.5% female. Patients previously underwent radiotherapy, temozolomide, or both, and most underwent both.

The CDR3 is 14 residues long. V was clipped by 6 bases and J by 6 bases; unmatched bases: 7. CDR1 and CDR2 (germline): MNHEY, SVGAGI. This sequence originates from a man aged 45-65 years with glioma. The chain uses TRBV6-5 and TRBJ2-2, with 7 bases aligning to TRBD1. The specimen was PBMCs, collected from a glioma patient whose treatment included an IDH1 peptide vaccine. The CDR3 nucleotides read TGTGCCAGCAGGACCCCAGGGGGTTCCGGGGAGCTGTTTTTT. Its protein product is CASRTPGGSGELFF.